The T cell receptor beta chain described here comes from a study of blood T cell repertoires in COVID-19. Study in general: Donors in the United States, Italy and Spain gave samples during acute or convalescent COVID-19. The analysed material was cDNA or gDNA that came from T cells, B-cell-depleted T cells, or PBMCs.

Per the authors' pipeline: Nucleated cell counts were estimated from reference gene primer amplification. Method: immunoSEQ multiplex PCR; TCRdb's copy keeps in-frame clones and lacks some. V and J calls and clone size are given by that table; D and trimming were obtained from the DNA. Among more than 100,000 clones listed, roughly nine tenths were seen once. The sequenced material came from peripheral blood. The receptor was derived from a woman aged 60-75 years with acute or convalescent COVID-19.

This CDR3 reads CSVEFLLLWRETYNEQFF. CDR3 coding DNA: TGCAGCGTTGAATTCCTCCTCCTCTGGCGGGAGACCTACAATGAGCAGTTCTTC. The V gene is TRBV29-1, the J gene TRBJ2-1; 7 bases agree with TRBD2. V shed 2 bases and J 2 bases; nucleotides not matched to a gene: 15. The CDR3 covers 18 residues. Looked up from germline, CDR1 is SQVTM and CDR2 is ANQGSEA.